The 12 T cell receptor beta chains in this list originate from one sample, sequenced in a study of beta chain features in type 1 diabetes. For these receptors, no antigen is known. Expressed TCRB transcripts were sequenced because the entire RNA isolate underwent reverse transcription. Here immunoSEQ multiplex PCR was the method, and the copy in TCRdb shows in-frame clones only, minus some. The sample has about 190,000 clones, about 7.8% seen once. Study-level points and caveats: People with Type 1 diabetes carried modestly yet significantly shorter TCRB CDR3s in all four CD4+ subsets.

The sample was central memory CD4+ T cells from blood. These receptors all stem from a woman aged 40 to 50 with type 1 diabetes.

Here the CDR3 DNA reads TGTGCCAGCGGAGCCGGGAGGGCTAGAGGGTCCACAGATACGCAGTATTTT. Its protein product is CASGAGRARGSTDTQYF. This chain connects TRBV2 to TRBJ2-3; 8 bases are shared with TRBD2. Trimming cost V 8 bases and J 2 bases; bases outside gene matches: 15. CDR3 size: 17 residues. The germline V gene has CDR1 SNHLY and CDR2 FYNNEI. Full variable domain (rest looked up from reference TRBV2 and TRBJ2-3): EPEVTQTPSHQVTQMGQEVILRCVPISNHLYFYWYRQILGQKVEFLVSFYNNEISEKSEIFDDQFSVERPDGSNFTLKIRSTKLEDSAMYFCASGAGRARGSTDTQYFGPGTRLTVL.

This clone turned up a few times. V usage is TRBV7-3 and J usage is TRBJ1-2; the D gene is possibly TRBD1 (5 bases). Trimming pared 5 bases from V and 4 bases from J, leaving 17 bases between. This CDR3 spans 15 amino acids. In germline, CDR1 is SGHTA, CDR2 FQGTGA. The CDR3, as DNA: TGTGCCAGCAGCCCTTCGACGGGGGAACTCTATGGCTACACCTTC. Its translation is CASSPSTGELYGYTF.

V usage is TRBV11-1 and J usage is TRBJ2-1; D perhaps matches TRBD2 (5 bases). Per the germline V gene, CDR1 is SGHAT and CDR2 is FQDESV (reference sequence). Between the trimmed V and J ends, which lost 7 bases and 0 bases, there was a span of 10 bases. The CDR3 extends over 14 amino acids. The CDR3 DNA is TGTGCCAGCACCCCCACTAGCTCCTACAATGAGCAGTTCTTC. This sequence encodes CASTPTSSYNEQFF.

The rearrangement uses TRBV10-3 and TRBJ1-2; 8 bases match TRBD1. The V segment lost 6 bases and the J segment 6 bases; nucleotides outside the gene matches: 9. CDR3 length equals 14 residues. Germline values: CDR1 ENHRY, CDR2 SYGVKD. The chain's CDR3 is CAIRGGQGLDGYTF. CDR3 sequence (DNA): TGTGCCATCAGGGGCGGACAGGGCCTAGATGGCTACACCTTC.

A few counts support this clone. The genes are TRBV19 and TRBJ2-6, with a possible D match to TRBD2 (6 bases). Germline V gene lookup returns CDR1 LNHDA and CDR2 SQIVND (reference sequence). V was pared by 3 bases and J by 0 bases, with 15 bases between. This CDR3 comprises 18 residues. CDR3 amino acids: CASSMMGGLVSGANVLTF. CDR3 DNA: TGTGCCAGTAGTATGATGGGGGGACTGGTCTCTGGGGCCAACGTCCTGACTTTC.

This clone occurred a few times. V usage is TRBV28 and J usage is TRBJ1-2; D remains ambiguous. V was trimmed by 6 bases and J by 4 bases, leaving 12 bases between them. There are 13 residues in the CDR3. CDR1 and CDR2 from the germline V gene are MDHEN and SYDVKM. The CDR3 coding sequence is TGTGCCAGCAGCTCGGCGGGCCTCTATGGCTACACCTTC. Its translation: CASSSAGLYGYTF.

This clone was picked up a small number of times. The chain combines TRBV5-4 with TRBJ2-1; 15 bases line up with TRBD2. CDR3 size: 15 residues. The ends lost 5 bases at V and 7 bases at J; junction bases unmatched: 4. Germline V gives CDR1 SGHNT, CDR2 YYREEE (reference sequence). CDR3 nucleotides: TGTGCCAGCAGAACTGGACTAGCGGGAGGGAATGAGCAGTTCTTC. It encodes CASRTGLAGGNEQFF.

This clone was detected ten times or more. In DNA, the CDR3 is TGCAGCGTTTCAATGGGCCACGAGCAGTACTTC. Translation gives CSVSMGHEQYF. The chain recombines TRBV29-1 with TRBJ2-7; D ambiguous. This CDR3 is built from 11 residues. Deletions cut 5 bases from V and 5 bases from J, with 10 bases between. CDR1 and CDR2 from the germline V gene are SQVTM and ANQGSEA.

The V and J genes are TRBV28 and TRBJ1-5; maybe TRBD1 (6 bases). V lost 11 bases and J lost 3, with 14 bases in between. CDR1 and CDR2 from the germline V gene are MDHEN and SYDVKM. The CDR3 has 13 residues. The CDR3 bases are TGTGCCTCCCGGACAGCTCCCAATCAGCCCCAGCATTTT. Its translation is CASRTAPNQPQHF.

This clone was detected a few times. The V gene is TRBV2, the J gene TRBJ2-1; D gene uncertain. Trimming pared 7 bases from V and 8 bases from J, leaving 9 bases between. This CDR3 spans 11 amino acids. Germline lookup yields CDR1 SNHLY and CDR2 FYNNEI. The CDR3 reads CASTLVDEQFF. The CDR3 DNA reads TGTGCCAGCACTCTCGTCGATGAGCAGTTCTTC. The variable domain in full, completed from reference TRBV2 and TRBJ2-1, reads EPEVTQTPSHQVTQMGQEVILRCVPISNHLYFYWYRQILGQKVEFLVSFYNNEISEKSEIFDDQFSVERPDGSNFTLKIRSTKLEDSAMYFCASTLVDEQFFGPGTRLTVL.

The chain carries TRBV27 and TRBJ1-5; D unresolved. V was clipped by 6 bases and J by 2 bases, with 23 bases between them. Germline V gives CDR1 MNHEY, CDR2 SMNVEV (reference sequence). The CDR3 is 18 amino acids. The CDR3 nucleotides read TGTGCCAGCAGGGTGCGGGCCGCTCTCGAAGGTGGCAATCAGCCCCAGCATTTT. It yields the protein CASRVRAALEGGNQPQHF.

This clone was seen only a few times. The chain has TRBV20-1 and TRBJ2-5; no clear D. CDR3 length equals 11 residues. Germline CDR1 is DFQATT and CDR2 is SNEGSKA (reference sequence). With 5 bases removed from V and 1 base from J, the gap between germline ends came to 5 bases. As DNA, the CDR3 is TGCAGTGCTGGCCCCCAAGAGACCCAGTACTTC. This encodes CSAGPQETQYF.